The clone carrying this TCR beta chain was seen only once. These data come from a study of blood T cell repertoires in COVID-19. Libraries were prepared by immunoSEQ multiplex PCR; TCRdb keeps only in-frame clonotypes and omits some of them. The table lists about 230,000 clones, 85% to 90% of them singletons. The sequencing input was peripheral blood. The sequence derives from a woman aged 55-75 years with acute or convalescent COVID-19.

CDR3 protein: CASSVDFSTAEQYF. DNA for the CDR3: TGCGCCAGCAGCGTGGACTTCTCCACCGCCGAGCAGTACTTC. The rearrangement joins TRBV5-1 to TRBJ2-7; D might be TRBD2 (5 bases). The germline V and J ends were trimmed by 4 bases and 6 bases, with 17 bases remaining between them. Germline values: CDR1 SGHRS, CDR2 YFSETQ. CDR3 length equals 14 residues.